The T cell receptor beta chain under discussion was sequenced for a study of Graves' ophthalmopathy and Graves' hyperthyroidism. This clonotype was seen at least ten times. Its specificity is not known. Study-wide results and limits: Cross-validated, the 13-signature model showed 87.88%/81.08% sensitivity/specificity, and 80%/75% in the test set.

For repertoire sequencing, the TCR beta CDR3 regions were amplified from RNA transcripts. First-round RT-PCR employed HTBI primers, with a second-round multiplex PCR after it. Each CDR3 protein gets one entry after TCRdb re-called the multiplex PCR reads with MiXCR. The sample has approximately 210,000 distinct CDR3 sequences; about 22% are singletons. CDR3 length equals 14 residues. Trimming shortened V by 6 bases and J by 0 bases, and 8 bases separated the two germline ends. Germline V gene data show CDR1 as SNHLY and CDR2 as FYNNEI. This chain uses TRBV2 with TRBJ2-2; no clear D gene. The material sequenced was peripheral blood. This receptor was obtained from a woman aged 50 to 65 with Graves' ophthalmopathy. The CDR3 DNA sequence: TGTGCCAGCAGCAAAGCTTCGAACACCGGGGAGCTGTTTTTT. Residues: CASSKASNTGELFF.